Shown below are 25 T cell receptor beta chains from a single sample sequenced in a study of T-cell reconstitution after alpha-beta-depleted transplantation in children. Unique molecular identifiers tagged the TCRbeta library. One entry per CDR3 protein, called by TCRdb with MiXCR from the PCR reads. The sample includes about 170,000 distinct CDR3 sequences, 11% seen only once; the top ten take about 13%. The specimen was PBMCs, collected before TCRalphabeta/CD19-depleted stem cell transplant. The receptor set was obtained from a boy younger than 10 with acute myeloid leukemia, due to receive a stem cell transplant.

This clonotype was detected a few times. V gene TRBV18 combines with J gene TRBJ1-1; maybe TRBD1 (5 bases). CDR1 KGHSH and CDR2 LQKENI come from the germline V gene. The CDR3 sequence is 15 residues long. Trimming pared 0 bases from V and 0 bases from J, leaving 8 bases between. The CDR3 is CASSPPGELNTEAFF. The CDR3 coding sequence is TGTGCCAGCTCACCACCGGGGGAACTGAACACTGAAGCTTTCTTT.

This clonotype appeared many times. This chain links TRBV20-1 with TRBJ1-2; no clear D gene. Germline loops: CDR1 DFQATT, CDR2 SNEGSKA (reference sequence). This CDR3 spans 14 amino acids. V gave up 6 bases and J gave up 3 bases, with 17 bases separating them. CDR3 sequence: CSASTSTGYYGYTF. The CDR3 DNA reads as TGCAGTGCGAGTACATCGACCGGCTACTATGGCTACACCTTC.

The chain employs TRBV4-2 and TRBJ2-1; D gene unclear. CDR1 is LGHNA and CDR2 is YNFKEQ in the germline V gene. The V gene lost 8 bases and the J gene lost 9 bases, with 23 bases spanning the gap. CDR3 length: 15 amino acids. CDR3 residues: CASGPRLLFGREQFF. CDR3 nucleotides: TGTGCCAGCGGCCCTAGGCTCCTCTTCGGCCGTGAGCAGTTCTTC.

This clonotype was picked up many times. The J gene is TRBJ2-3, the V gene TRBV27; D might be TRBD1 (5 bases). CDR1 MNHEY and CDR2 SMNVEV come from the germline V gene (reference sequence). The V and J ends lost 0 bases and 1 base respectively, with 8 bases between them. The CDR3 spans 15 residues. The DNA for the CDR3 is TGTGCCAGCAGTTTATCTCCGACAGGCACAGATACGCAGTATTTT. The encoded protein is CASSLSPTGTDTQYF.

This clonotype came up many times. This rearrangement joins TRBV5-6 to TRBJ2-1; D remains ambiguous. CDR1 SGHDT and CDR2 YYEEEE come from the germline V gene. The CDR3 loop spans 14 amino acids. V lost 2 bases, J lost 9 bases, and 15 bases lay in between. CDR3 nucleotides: TGTGCCAGCAGCTTTTATCACGTAGGTACTGAGCAGTTCTTC. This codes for CASSFYHVGTEQFF.

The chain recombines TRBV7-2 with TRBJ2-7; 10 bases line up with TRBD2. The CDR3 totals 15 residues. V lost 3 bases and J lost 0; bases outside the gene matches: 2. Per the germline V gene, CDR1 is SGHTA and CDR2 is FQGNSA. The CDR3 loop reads CASSFLAGASYEQYV. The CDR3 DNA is TGTGCCAGCAGCTTTCTAGCGGGGGCCTCCTACGAGCAGTACGTC.

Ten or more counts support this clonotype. The CDR3 coding sequence is TGTGCCAGCAGCCCCTCGGACAGGGGGCTTGACACTGAAGCTTTCTTT. It codes for CASSPSDRGLDTEAFF. The V gene is TRBV3-1, the J gene TRBJ1-1, with 11 nucleotides matching TRBD1. This CDR3 has 16 amino acids. Germline CDR1 LGHDT, CDR2 YNNKEL (reference sequence). The trim removed 4 bases at V and 3 bases at J, leaving 7 bases unmatched.

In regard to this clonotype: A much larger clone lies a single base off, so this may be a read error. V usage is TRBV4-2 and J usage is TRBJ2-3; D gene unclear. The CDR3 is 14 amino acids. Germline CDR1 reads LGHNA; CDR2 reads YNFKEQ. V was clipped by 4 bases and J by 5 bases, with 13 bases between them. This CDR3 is CASSPGGVQDTQYF. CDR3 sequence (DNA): TGTGCCAGCAGCCCTGGTGGAGTGCAAGATACGCAGTATTTT.

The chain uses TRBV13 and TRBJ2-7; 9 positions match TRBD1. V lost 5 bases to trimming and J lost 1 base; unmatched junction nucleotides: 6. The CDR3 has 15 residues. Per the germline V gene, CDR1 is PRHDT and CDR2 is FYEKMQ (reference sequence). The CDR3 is CASSPWGQGSYEQYF. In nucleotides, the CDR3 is TGTGCCAGCAGCCCGTGGGGACAGGGTTCCTACGAGCAGTACTTC.

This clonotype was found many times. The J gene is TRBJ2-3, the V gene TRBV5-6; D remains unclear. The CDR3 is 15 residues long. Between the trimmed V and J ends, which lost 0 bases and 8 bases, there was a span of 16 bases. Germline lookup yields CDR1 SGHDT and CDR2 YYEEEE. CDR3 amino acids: CASSLDGPIRSTQYF. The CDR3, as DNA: TGTGCCAGCAGCTTGGATGGGCCAATAAGGAGTACGCAGTATTTT.

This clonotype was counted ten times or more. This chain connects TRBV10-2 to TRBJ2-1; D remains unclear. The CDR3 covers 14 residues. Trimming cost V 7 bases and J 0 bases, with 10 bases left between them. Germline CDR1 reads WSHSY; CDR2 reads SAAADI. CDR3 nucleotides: TGCGCCAGCAACGACCCGCGCTCCTACAATGAGCAGTTCTTC. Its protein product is CASNDPRSYNEQFF.

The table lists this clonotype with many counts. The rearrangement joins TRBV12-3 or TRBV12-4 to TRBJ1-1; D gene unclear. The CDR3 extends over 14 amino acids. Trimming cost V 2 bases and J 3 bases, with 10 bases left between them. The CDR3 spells CASSLRSAHTEAFF. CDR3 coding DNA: TGTGCCAGCAGTTTACGGTCAGCCCACACTGAAGCTTTCTTT.

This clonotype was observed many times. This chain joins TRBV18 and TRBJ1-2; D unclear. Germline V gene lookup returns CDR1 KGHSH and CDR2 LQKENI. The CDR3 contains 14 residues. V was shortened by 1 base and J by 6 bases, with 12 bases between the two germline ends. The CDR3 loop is CASSPRPGRDGYTF. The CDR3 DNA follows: TGTGCCAGCTCACCACGGCCAGGCCGTGATGGCTACACCTTC.

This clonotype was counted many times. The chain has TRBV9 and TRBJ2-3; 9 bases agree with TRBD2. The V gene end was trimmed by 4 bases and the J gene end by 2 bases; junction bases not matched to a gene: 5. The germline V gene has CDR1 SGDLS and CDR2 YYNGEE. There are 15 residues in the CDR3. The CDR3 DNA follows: TGTGCCAGCAGCCCCCGACTAGCGGTCACAGATACGCAGTATTTT. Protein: CASSPRLAVTDTQYF.

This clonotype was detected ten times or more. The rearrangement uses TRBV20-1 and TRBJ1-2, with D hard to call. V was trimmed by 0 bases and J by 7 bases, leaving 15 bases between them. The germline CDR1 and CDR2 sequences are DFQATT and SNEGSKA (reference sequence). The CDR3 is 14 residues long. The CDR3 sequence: CSAREAKDAGGYTF. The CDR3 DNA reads TGCAGTGCTAGAGAGGCAAAAGACGCTGGTGGCTACACCTTC.

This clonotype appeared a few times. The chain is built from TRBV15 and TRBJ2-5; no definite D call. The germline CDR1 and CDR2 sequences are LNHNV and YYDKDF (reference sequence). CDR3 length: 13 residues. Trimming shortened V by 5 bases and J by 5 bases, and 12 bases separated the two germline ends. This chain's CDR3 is CATSPPPEETQYF. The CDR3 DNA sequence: TGTGCCACCAGCCCCCCCCCCGAGGAGACCCAGTACTTC.

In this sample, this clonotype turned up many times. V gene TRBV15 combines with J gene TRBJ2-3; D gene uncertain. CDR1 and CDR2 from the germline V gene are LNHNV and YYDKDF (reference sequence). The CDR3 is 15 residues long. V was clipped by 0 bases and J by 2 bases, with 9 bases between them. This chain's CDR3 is CATSRDSYLTDTQYF. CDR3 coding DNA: TGTGCCACCAGCAGAGACTCATACCTCACAGATACGCAGTATTTT. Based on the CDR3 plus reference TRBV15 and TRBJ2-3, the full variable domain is DAMVIQNPRYQVTQFGKPVTLSCSQTLNHNVMYWYQQKSSQAPKLLFHYYDKDFNNEADTPDNFQSRRPNTSFCFLDIRSPGLGDTAMYLCATSRDSYLTDTQYFGPGTRLTVL.

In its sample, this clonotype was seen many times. CDR3 residues: CSARDYSGGADTQYF. CDR3 nucleotide sequence: TGCAGTGCTAGAGATTACTCAGGGGGCGCAGATACGCAGTATTTT. The rearrangement links TRBV20-1 to TRBJ2-3, with TRBD1 identical over 8 bases. Germline V gene sequence: CDR1 DFQATT, CDR2 SNEGSKA (reference sequence). The ends lost 0 bases at V and 4 bases at J; junction bases unmatched: 6. CDR3 length equals 15 residues.

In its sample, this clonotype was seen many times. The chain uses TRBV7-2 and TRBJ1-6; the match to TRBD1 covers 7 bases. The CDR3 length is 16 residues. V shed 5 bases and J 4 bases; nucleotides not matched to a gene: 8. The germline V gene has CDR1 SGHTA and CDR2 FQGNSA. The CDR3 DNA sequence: TGTGCCAGCAGCCCCCAGGGGGTCGGTTATAATTCACCCCTCCACTTT. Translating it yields CASSPQGVGYNSPLHF.

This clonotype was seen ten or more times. DNA for the CDR3: TGTGCCAGCAGCCGAACAGGGACAGGGAGGGACGAGCAGTACTTC. Translation gives CASSRTGTGRDEQYF. J is TRBJ2-7 and V is TRBV12-3 or TRBV12-4; TRBD1 agrees at 9 bases. Unmatched junction bases numbered 11, after V lost 6 bases and J lost 5 bases. The CDR3 sequence is 15 residues long.

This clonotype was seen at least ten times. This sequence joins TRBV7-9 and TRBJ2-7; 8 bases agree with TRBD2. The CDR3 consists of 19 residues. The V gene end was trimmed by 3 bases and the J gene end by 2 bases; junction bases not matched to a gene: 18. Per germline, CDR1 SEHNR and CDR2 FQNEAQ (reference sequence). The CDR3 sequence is CASSFPSRRAGVGPYEQYF. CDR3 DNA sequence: TGTGCCAGCAGCTTCCCCTCGCGTCGAGCGGGAGTGGGCCCCTACGAGCAGTACTTC.

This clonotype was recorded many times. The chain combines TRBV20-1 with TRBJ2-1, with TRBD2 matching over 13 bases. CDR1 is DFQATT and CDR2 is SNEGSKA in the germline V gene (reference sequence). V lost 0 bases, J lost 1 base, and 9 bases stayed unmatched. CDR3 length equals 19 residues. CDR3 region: CSARDPGLAGPGSYNEQFF. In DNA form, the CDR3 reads TGCAGTGCTAGAGATCCGGGACTAGCGGGACCAGGGTCCTACAATGAGCAGTTCTTC.

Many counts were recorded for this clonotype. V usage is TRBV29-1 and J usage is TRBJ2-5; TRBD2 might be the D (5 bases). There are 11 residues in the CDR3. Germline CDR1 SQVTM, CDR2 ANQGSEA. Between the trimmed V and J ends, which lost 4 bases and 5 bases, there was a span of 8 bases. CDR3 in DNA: TGCAGCGTTGTAGGGAGCGAGACCCAGTACTTC. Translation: CSVVGSETQYF.

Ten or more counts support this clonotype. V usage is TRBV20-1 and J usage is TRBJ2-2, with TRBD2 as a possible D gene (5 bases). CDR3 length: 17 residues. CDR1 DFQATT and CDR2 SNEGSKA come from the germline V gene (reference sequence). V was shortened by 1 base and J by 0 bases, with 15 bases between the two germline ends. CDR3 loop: CSARGLEQAANTGELFF. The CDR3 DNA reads TGCAGTGCTAGAGGGCTGGAGCAAGCGGCGAACACCGGGGAGCTGTTTTTT.

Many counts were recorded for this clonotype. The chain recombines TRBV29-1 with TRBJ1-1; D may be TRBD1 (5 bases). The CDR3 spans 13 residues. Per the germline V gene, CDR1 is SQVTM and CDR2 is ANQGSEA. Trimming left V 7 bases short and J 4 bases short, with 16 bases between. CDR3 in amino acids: CSAQGTRGTEAFF. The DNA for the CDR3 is TGCAGCGCCCAGGGAACGAGAGGCACTGAAGCTTTCTTT.